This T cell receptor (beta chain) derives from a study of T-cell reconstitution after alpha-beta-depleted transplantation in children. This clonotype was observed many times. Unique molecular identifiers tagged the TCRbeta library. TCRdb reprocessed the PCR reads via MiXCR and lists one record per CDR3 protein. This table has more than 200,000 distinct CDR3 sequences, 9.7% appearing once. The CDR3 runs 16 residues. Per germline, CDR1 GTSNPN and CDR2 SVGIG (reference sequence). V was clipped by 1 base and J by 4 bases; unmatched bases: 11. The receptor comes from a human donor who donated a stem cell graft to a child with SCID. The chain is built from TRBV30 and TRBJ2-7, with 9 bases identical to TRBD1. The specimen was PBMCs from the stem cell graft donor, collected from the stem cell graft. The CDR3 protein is CAWSGDTGTGTYEQYF. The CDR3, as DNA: TGTGCCTGGAGTGGGGATACCGGGACAGGGACGTACGAGCAGTACTTC.